This TCR beta chain was retrieved from a study of shared clonotypes between healthy human individuals. Looking at the study overall: Donors had three CD4 naive, three CD4 memory, two CD8 naive and one CD8 memory plate apiece. Findings and caveats of the study: A generally larger estimated richness was seen in naive subsets than in memory subsets.

Naive CD8 populations comprised CD45RO-negative cells positively selected for CCR7, excluding terminally differentiated effector memory CD45RA+ cells. Produced via immunoSEQ multiplex PCR; TCRdb's table is partial and in-frame only. Here the sample spans 630,000 or so clones, roughly 98% being singletons. Germline V gene sequence: CDR1 SSHAT, CDR2 FNYEAQ (reference sequence). Trimming took 4 bases from V and 5 from J; bases not matched to a gene: 5. This CDR3 region has 14 residues. With regard to this clone: Antigen: not known.

This TCR derives from a man aged 30 to 39 in good health. The gene calls are TRBV7-7 and TRBJ2-5; 9 bases map to TRBD2. The material sequenced was naive CD8+ T cells sorted from blood. The CDR3 sequence: CASSSGSGRETQYF. DNA of the CDR3: TGTGCCAGCAGCTCCGGGAGCGGGAGGGAGACCCAGTACTTC.